This T cell receptor beta chain was sequenced for a study of response to subunit inactivated influenza vaccine. The study's findings and limits: Authors suggested few new T cells are recruited by each seasonal influenza vaccination.

Remarks on this clonotype: Its antigen remains unknown.

TCRdb re-analysed the RT-PCR reads in MiXCR, keeping a single row per CDR3 protein. This sample yields around 760,000 distinct CDR3 sequences, of which about 15% are seen a single time; less than 7% belongs to the top ten. Specimen: PBMCs from blood, collected around 14 days before vaccination. The clonotype originates from a man aged 50 or older who received an inactivated influenza vaccine.

CDR3 amino acids: CASSVGLQGSYEQYF. The CDR3 DNA reads as TGTGCCAGCAGCGTAGGGTTACAGGGCTCCTACGAGCAGTACTTC. The chain is built from TRBV9 and TRBJ2-7, with TRBD1 as a possible D gene (6 bases). V was cut by 0 bases and J by 0 bases, with 10 bases left in between. Germline assignment: CDR1 SGDLS and CDR2 YYNGEE. This CDR3 comprises 15 residues.